This record covers a single T cell receptor beta chain. Profiling relied on immunoSEQ multiplex PCR, and the TCRdb table lists in-frame clones only, not all of them. The sample lists 95,000 to 150,000 clones, around 87% seen once, with 2.9% in the top ten. The sample belongs to a study of control samples from healthy donors and cancer patients. The sequence came from a man in his sixties in good health. Sequenced sample: blood.

The DNA for the CDR3 is TGTGCCAGCAGCGTAGAGGGTCCGTATGGCTACACCTTC. This encodes CASSVEGPYGYTF. The chain combines TRBV9 with TRBJ1-2; D gene unclear. The CDR3 contains 13 residues. The germline V and J ends were trimmed by 0 bases and 5 bases, with 8 bases remaining between them. Germline CDR1 reads SGDLS; CDR2 reads YYNGEE.